This entry describes one T cell receptor beta chain. The data were taken from a study of blood T cell repertoires in COVID-19. Study background: In each case, the material was cDNA or gDNA derived from T cells, B-cell-depleted T cells, or PBMCs.

V was cut by 2 bases and J by 4 bases, with 6 bases left in between. In germline, CDR1 is ENHRY, CDR2 SYGVKD. The CDR3 is 13 amino acids. As handled by the study authors: For nucleated cells, counts were estimated from reference gene primer amplification. TCRdb's table, derived via immunoSEQ multiplex PCR, lists solely in-frame clones and lacks some. That table furnishes V, J and clone size, whereas the DNA furnished D and trimming. The sample has hundreds of thousands of clones, approximately 86% seen once; the top ten hold 10% to 15%. The source is a woman in her 70s with COVID-19, enrolled during active disease. The chain has TRBV10-3 and TRBJ2-1, with D possibly TRBD1 on 5 matching bases. Sequencing was performed on peripheral blood. The CDR3 reads CAISEGAYNEQFF. The CDR3 DNA reads TGTGCCATCAGTGAGGGGGCATACAATGAGCAGTTCTTC.